Sequencing of this TCR beta chain was carried out in a study of shared clonotypes between healthy human individuals (TCRdb year 2020). Regarding the research as a whole: The cohort included a few men and a couple of women between 18 and 49 years of age. To estimate repertoire size and how much clonotype sharing occurs between individuals, the study deeply sequenced the blood TCR repertoires of several healthy adults. Libraries were prepared and TCR repertoires were sequenced by different laboratories using diverse techniques, in order to increase sequencing depth and limit assay-specific biases. Per donor, leukapheresis produced somewhere between about 0.85 and 10 billion PBMCs. Findings and caveats that apply to the study as a whole: Pairwise subsampling indicated that sequencing depth was expected to affect the degree of clonotype sharing among donors. Because the study included only a small number of donors, the genetic and exposure-history diversity represented was limited. Sampling was limited to blood, and TCR repertoires in tissue likely differ from TCR repertoires in blood.

Healthy HIV-negative adults with no recently reported acute infections or vaccinations were included as donors. Only Caucasian adults living in Nashville, Tennessee, USA were represented among the donors. In the unsorted samples, some 94 million PBMCs were counted, and genomic DNA was extracted using the QIAamp DNA Blood Mini kit. Blood was obtained by leukapheresis, after which PBMCs were separated by Ficoll-Histopaque density gradient centrifugation and cryopreserved in liquid nitrogen vapor phase. Using the deep immunoSEQ assay, TCR CDR3 regions were amplified from genomic DNA by multiplex PCR. Extracted genomic DNA from each cell subset was distributed evenly across all wells of several immunoSEQ 96-well plates, and each plate was treated as a replicate. For unsorted PBMC, about 300 ng genomic DNA, equal to 25,000 to 35,000 T cell genomes, was loaded into each replicate PCR. Unsorted PBMC genomic DNA was sequenced across ten immunoSEQ deep assay plates. Purified libraries were quantified with a Qubit 3.0 fluorometer, sized on a Bioanalyzer 2100, and re-quantified with the KAPA Library Quantification kit. Every immunoSEQ 96-well plate was sequenced on a dedicated single-read 150-cycle Illumina NextSeq 550 flow cell. In the source study's methods: Because only junctional sequences without quality scores were contained in the immunoSEQ output, filtering matching that applied to full-length reads could not be performed. Sequences were annotated with PyIR, a Python wrapper for IgBLAST v1.9, and V/J genes and CDR3 were assigned using IMGT germline references. Any read was removed if the V/J assignment was weak (E-value above 1e-6), the CDR3 was missing, or the read contained stop codons, out-of-frame junctions, or ambiguous translated residues. V3J clonotypes were defined as sequences sharing an identical inferred V gene, J gene, and CDR3 amino acid sequence. Percentage overlap between repertoires was calculated by dividing the number of shared unique clonotypes by the size of the smaller repertoire. RTK rarefaction, the Chao1 estimator, and Recon v2.1 estimates of unobserved clonotypes were used to assess repertoire richness. TCRdb stores this immuneACCESS table with in-frame sequences only. Part of the clones is absent; in the studies checked, under half of the shortfall reflects unresolved V genes, and no reason is known for the rest. Clonal size and the V and J genes are those of that table, whereas D and trimming came from the DNA. This sample gives fewer than 550,000 clones in total; about 80% of them show up just once. The ten largest account for 9.5% to 15% of the sample.

Comment on this clone: The antigen this receptor binds is unknown. Base qualities were left out, and no much larger clone turns up one base away.

This receptor was identified in a woman aged 40 to 50 in good health. Some clones in this sample may be carry-over from other donors' samples. The material sequenced was PBMCs.

Read as DNA, the sequence is TGTGCCACCAGCAGAGATAGGGTGACAGGGGCGAATCAGCCCCAGCATTTT. Its product reads: CATSRDRVTGANQPQHF. The rearrangement joined TRBV15 to TRBJ1-5; 8 bases in the junction line up with TRBD1. Looking up the germline V gene (reference sequence) yields CDR1 LNHNV and CDR2 YYDKDF. The germline V and J ends show losses of 0 bases and 4 bases respectively, and no gene match explains 8 bases of the junction. Counted from cysteine to phenylalanine, this CDR3 has 17 amino acids. Kept here is only the CDR3 DNA, which spans 51 bases and is read in frame from base 1.